The present TCR beta chain was sequenced within a study of a mutant IDH1 vaccine in newly diagnosed glioma. Turning to the study itself: Initiation of the vaccine course occurred 4-6 weeks after radiotherapy alone, or alongside temozolomide cycles. Antecedent treatment encompassed radiotherapy, temozolomide, or their combination; the majority received both.

Time point in this sample: week 5, during vaccination. Vaccination used 300 ug of mutant IDH1 20-mer peptide per dose, with topical imiquimod. The donors' diagnosis was new WHO grade 3 or 4 astrocytoma that was IDH1-mutant and ATRX-lost. CDR3 length: 15 amino acids. The V gene's germline CDR1 is SGHRS and CDR2 YFSETQ. Unmatched junction bases numbered 12, after V lost 5 bases and J lost 9 bases. Comment on this clone: The antigen is undetermined.

TCRdb's copy holds only in-frame clones and misses some; the assay was immunoSEQ multiplex PCR. The data contain 35,000 to 45,000 clones, about 89% of them singletons. The receptor comes from a man aged 45-65 years with glioma. The chain links TRBV5-1 to TRBJ2-1; 9 nucleotides align to TRBD1. This sample comprised PBMCs, obtained from a glioma patient whose treatment included an IDH1 peptide vaccine. The CDR3 sequence is CASSSGTGSRGEQFF. The CDR3 coding sequence is TGCGCCAGCAGTTCCGGGACAGGGTCGCGGGGTGAGCAGTTCTTC.